Sequencing of this TCR beta chain was carried out in a study of shared clonotypes between healthy human individuals. Whole-study findings and limits: Specimens sampled were limited to blood, with tissue repertoires likely differing. Sharing of clonotypes among donors was expected to vary with sequencing depth.

The CDR3 contains 14 residues. To note about this clone: The antigen is unknown.

Sorted-subset replicate PCR reactions were performed with around 210 ng DNA, corresponding to roughly 30,000 T cell genomes. Clones were read by immunoSEQ multiplex PCR, and TCRdb kept only the in-frame ones, dropping some. The table lists roughly 2 million clones, 85% to 95% of them singletons. The genes are TRBV21-1 and TRBJ1-6; the table's D call TRBD1 went unverified against the DNA. TRBV21-1 is deemed a pseudogene. The sample comprised naive CD4+ T cells sorted from blood. Described subset: CD45RA+ positively selected. The TCR originated in a man aged 18 to 35 in good health. CDR3: CASSKGGKNSPLHF. The CDR3 DNA is TGTGCCAGCAGCAAAGGGGGCAAGAATTCACCCCTCCACTTT.